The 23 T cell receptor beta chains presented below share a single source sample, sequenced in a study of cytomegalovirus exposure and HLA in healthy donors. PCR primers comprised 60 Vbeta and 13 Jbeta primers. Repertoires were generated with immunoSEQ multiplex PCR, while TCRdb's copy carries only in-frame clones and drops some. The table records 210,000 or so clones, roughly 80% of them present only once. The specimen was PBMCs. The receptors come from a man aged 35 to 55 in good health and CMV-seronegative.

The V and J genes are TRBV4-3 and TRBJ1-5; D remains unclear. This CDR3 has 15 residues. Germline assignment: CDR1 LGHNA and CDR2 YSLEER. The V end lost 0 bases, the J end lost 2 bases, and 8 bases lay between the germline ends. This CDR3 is CASSQDKFGNQPQHF. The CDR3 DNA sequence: TGCGCCAGCAGCCAAGACAAATTTGGCAATCAGCCCCAGCATTTT.

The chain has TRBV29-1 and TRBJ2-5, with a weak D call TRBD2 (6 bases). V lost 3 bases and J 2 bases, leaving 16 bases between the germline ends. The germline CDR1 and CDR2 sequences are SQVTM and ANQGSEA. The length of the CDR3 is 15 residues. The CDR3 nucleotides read TGCAGCGTTGAGCTAGGGAGGAGTAAGCAAGAGACCCAGTACTTC. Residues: CSVELGRSKQETQYF.

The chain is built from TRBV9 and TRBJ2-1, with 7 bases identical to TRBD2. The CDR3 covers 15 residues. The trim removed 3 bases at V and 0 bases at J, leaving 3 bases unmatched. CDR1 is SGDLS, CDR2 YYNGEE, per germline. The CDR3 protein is CASSGGTNSYNEQFF. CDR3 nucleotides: TGTGCCAGCAGCGGCGGGACTAACTCCTACAATGAGCAGTTCTTC.

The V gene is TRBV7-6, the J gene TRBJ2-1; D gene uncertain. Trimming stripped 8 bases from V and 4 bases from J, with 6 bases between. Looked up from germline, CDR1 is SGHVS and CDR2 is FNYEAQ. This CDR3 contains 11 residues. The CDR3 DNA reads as TGTGCCAGCTCAGATTACAATGAGCAGTTCTTC. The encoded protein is CASSDYNEQFF.

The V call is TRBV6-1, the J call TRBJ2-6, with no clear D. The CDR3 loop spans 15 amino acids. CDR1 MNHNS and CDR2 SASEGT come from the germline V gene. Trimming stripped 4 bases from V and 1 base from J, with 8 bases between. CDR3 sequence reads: CASSGQRSGANVLTF. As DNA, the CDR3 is TGTGCCAGCAGTGGACAACGGTCTGGGGCCAACGTCCTGACTTTC.

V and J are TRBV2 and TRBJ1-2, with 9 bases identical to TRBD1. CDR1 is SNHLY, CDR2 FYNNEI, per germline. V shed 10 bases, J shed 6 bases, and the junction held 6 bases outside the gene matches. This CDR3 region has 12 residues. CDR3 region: CATQGQGNGYTF. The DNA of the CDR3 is TGTGCCACCCAAGGACAGGGGAATGGCTACACCTTC.

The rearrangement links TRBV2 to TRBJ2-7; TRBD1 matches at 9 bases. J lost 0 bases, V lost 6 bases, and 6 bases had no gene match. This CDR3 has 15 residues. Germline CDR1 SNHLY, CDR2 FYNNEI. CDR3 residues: CASSRDRDYSYEQYF. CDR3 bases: TGTGCCAGCAGCAGGGACAGGGACTACTCCTACGAGCAGTACTTC.

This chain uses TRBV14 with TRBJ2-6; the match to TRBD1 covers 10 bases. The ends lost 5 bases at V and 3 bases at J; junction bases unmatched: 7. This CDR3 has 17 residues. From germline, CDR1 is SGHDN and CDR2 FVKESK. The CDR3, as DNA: TGTGCCAGCAGCAGCATGACAGGGGGCGGTGGGGCCAACGTCCTGACTTTC. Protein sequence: CASSSMTGGGGANVLTF.

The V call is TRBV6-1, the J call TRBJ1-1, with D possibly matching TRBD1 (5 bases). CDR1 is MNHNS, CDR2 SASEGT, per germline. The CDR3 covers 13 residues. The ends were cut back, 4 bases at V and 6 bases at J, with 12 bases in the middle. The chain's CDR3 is CASSGQPLAEAFF. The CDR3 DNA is TGTGCCAGCAGTGGACAGCCGTTGGCTGAAGCTTTCTTT.

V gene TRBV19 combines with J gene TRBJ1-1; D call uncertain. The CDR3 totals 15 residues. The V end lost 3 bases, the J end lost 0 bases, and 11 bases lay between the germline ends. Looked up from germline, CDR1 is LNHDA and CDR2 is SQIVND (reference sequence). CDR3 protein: CASSIFVGVNTEAFF. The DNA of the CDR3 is TGTGCCAGTAGTATTTTTGTTGGAGTGAACACTGAAGCTTTCTTT.

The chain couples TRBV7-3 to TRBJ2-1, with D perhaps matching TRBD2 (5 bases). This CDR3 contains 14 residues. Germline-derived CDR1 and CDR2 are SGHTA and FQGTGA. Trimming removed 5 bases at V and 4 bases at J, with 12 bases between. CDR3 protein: CASSPPGSYNEQFF. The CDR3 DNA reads TGTGCCAGCAGCCCCCCGGGGTCTTACAATGAGCAGTTCTTC.

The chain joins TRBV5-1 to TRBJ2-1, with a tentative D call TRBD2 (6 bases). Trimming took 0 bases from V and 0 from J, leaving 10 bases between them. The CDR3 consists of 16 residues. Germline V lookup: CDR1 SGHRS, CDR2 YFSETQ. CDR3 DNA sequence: TGCGCCAGCAGCTTGGTAGGCGGGGCCTCCTACAATGAGCAGTTCTTC. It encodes CASSLVGGASYNEQFF. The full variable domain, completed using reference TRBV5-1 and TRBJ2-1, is KAGVTQTPRYLIKTRGQQVTLSCSPISGHRSVSWYQQTPGQGLQFLFEYFSETQRNKGNFPGRFSGRQFSNSRSEMNVSTLELGDSALYLCASSLVGGASYNEQFFGPGTRLTVL.

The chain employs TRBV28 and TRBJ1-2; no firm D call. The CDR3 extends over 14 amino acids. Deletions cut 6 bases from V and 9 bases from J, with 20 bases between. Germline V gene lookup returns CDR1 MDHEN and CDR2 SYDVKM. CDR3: CASRPTQTIRSYTF. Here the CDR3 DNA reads TGTGCCAGCAGACCTACCCAGACAATACGCAGCTACACCTTC.

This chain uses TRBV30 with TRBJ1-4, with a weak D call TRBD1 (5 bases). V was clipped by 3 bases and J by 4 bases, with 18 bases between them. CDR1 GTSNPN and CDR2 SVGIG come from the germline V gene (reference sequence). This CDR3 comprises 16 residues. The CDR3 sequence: CAWSAGTRVYNEKLFF. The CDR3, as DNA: TGTGCCTGGAGCGCCGGGACTCGAGTCTATAATGAAAAACTGTTTTTT.

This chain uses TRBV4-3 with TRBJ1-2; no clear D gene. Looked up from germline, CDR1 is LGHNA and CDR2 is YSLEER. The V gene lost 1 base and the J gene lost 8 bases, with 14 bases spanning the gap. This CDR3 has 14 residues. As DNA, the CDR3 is TGCGCCAGCAGCCAAGTCCCCGGGAGAGAAGGCTACACCTTC. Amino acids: CASSQVPGREGYTF.

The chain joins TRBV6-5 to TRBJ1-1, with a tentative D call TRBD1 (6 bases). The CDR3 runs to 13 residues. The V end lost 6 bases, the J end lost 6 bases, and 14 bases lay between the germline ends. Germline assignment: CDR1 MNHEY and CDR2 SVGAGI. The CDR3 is CASRGQLGAEAFF. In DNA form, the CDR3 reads TGTGCCAGCAGAGGACAGCTCGGCGCTGAAGCTTTCTTT.

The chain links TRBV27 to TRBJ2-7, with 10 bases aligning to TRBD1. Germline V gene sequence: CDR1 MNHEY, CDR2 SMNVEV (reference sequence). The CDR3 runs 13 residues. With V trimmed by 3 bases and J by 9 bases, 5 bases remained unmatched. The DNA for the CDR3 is TGTGCCAGCAGTTTTGGGACAGGGGCGGCGCAGTACTTC. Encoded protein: CASSFGTGAAQYF.

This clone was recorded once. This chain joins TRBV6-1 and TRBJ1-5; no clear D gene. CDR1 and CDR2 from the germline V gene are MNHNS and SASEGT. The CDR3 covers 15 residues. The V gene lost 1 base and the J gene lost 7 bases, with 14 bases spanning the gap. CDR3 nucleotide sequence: TGTGCCAGCAGTGAAGGAAGCAGAGGGCGACAGCCCCAGCATTTT. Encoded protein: CASSEGSRGRQPQHF.

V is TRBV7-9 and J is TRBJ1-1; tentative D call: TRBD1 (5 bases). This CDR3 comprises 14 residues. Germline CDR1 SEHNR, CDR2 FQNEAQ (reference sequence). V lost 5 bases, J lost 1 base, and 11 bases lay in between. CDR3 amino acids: CASSPWGGNTEAFF. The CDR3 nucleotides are TGTGCCAGCAGCCCATGGGGGGGGAACACTGAAGCTTTCTTT.

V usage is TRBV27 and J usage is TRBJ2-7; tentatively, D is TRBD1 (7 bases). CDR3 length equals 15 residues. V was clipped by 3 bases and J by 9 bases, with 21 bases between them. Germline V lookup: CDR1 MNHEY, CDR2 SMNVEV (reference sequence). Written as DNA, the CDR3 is TGTGCCAGCAGTTTCCAGGGACTGGGGACAGTTGGGCAGTACTTC. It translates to CASSFQGLGTVGQYF.

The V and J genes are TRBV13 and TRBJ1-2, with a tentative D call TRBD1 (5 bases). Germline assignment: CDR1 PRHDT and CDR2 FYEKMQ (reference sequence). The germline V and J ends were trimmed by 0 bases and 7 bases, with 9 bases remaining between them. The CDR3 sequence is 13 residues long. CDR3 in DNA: TGTGCCAGCAGCTTAGGCAGGGCTGCTGGCTACACCTTC. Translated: CASSLGRAAGYTF.

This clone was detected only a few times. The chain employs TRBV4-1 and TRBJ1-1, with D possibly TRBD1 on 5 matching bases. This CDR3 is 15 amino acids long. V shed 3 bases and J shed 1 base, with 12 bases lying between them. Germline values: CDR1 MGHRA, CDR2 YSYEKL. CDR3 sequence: CASSQGGGGNTEAFF. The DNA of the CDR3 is TGCGCCAGCAGCCAGGGCGGGGGGGGGAACACTGAAGCTTTCTTT.

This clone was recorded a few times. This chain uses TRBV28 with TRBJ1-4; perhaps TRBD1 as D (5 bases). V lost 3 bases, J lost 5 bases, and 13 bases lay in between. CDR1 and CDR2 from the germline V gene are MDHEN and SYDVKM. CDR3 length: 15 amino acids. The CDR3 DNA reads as TGTGCCAGCAGTTTTTCTGGGAAGGGGAATGAAAAACTGTTTTTT. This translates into CASSFSGKGNEKLFF.